A selection of T cell receptor beta chains follows, all from one sample in a study of radiotherapy plus CTLA-4 blockade in lung cancer. Assay: immunoSEQ multiplex PCR; the TCRdb copy retains only in-frame clones and omits some. Counted here are 51,000 or so clones, 76% occurring once; the ten biggest clones make up roughly 11%. The source material was peripheral blood, sampled from a patient treated with radiotherapy plus ipilimumab. Every receptor here comes from a human donor with non-small cell lung cancer who had stable disease on radiotherapy plus ipilimumab. Both conserved end residues are part of each CDR3. A D gene is named only where the DNA matches it firmly. Clone sizes are given selectively: once, few, many, or a class where the clone is expanded.

clone_size	v_call	j_call	d_call	cdr3_nt	cdr3_aa
.	TRBV6-5	TRBJ1-2	.	TGTGCCAGCAGTTACTCGTTCAGGGGCAATGGCTACACCTTC	CASSYSFRGNGYTF
.	TRBV5-1	TRBJ2-3	.	TGCGCCAGCAGCTTTGGACTTTACACAGATACGCAGTATTTT	CASSFGLYTDTQYF
.	TRBV4-1	TRBJ1-1	.	TGCGCCAGCAGCATCCGTTGGGGCGTCGGCACTGAAGCTTTCTTT	CASSIRWGVGTEAFF
.	TRBV7-6	TRBJ2-1	.	TGTGCCAGCAGCGTCGGGGGCCCGAATGAGCAGTTCTTC	CASSVGGPNEQFF
once	TRBV6-5	TRBJ1-4	TRBD1	TGTGCCAGCAGCTCACAGGGGGCTTGGGAAAAACTGTTTTTT	CASSSQGAWEKLFF
.	TRBV27	TRBJ1-5	.	TGTGCCAGCAGGCTTACCCGGGACACTAATCAGCCCCAGCATTTT	CASRLTRDTNQPQHF
.	TRBV9	TRBJ2-7	TRBD1	TGTGCCAGCAGCAGCCGGGACAGGGATCTCGAGCAGTACTTC	CASSSRDRDLEQYF
.	TRBV5-6	TRBJ2-3	.	TGTGCCAGCAGCTCTGCCGGGGCGAATACGCAGTATTTT	CASSSAGANTQYF
.	TRBV5-4	TRBJ1-1	.	TGTGCCAGCAGCCCCGGGGGCGGGACTGAAGCTTTCTTT	CASSPGGGTEAFF
.	TRBV7-6	TRBJ2-4	.	TGTGCCAGCAGCTTAGTTGGGACACCCCACATTCAGTACTTC	CASSLVGTPHIQYF
.	TRBV4-3	TRBJ1-5	.	TGCGCCAGCAGCCAAGAACGGGCAGGGCGGAATCAGCCCCAGCATTTT	CASSQERAGRNQPQHF
.	TRBV30	TRBJ2-2	.	TGTGCCTGGAGTCCAGGGCGGACCGGGGAGCTGTTTTTT	CAWSPGRTGELFF
.	TRBV30	TRBJ2-5	.	TGTGCCTGGACCCGGGGCAGACAAGAGACCCAGTACTTC	CAWTRGRQETQYF
.	TRBV28	TRBJ2-1	TRBD1	TGTGCCAGCAGCCCCGGGACAGTCTCCTACAATGAGCAGTTCTTC	CASSPGTVSYNEQFF
.	TRBV6-1	TRBJ2-5	.	TGTGCCAGCCGCAGGAGGGAGACCCAGTACTTC	CASRRRETQYF
.	TRBV7-9	TRBJ2-7	.	TGTGCCAGCAGTCCAGGAACCTACGAGCAGTACTTC	CASSPGTYEQYF
.	TRBV7-2	TRBJ2-1	.	TGTGCCAGCAGCTTAGGCGGTAGGCGGGTGGATGAGCAGTTCTTC	CASSLGGRRVDEQFF
once	TRBV6-6	TRBJ1-1	.	TGTGCCAGCAGTTACTCGATCCAGAACACTGAAGCTTTCTTT	CASSYSIQNTEAFF
few	TRBV7-6	TRBJ2-7	.	TGTGCCAGCAGCCTTCGTTCTTACGAGCAGTACTTC	CASSLRSYEQYF
.	TRBV4-2	TRBJ2-3	.	TGTGCCAGCAGCCAAGAACGAGATACGCAGTATTTT	CASSQERDTQYF
once	TRBV5-4	TRBJ1-1	.	TGTGCCAGCAGCTTGACGCAGGGTGAAGCTTTCTTT	CASSLTQGEAFF
.	TRBV5-6	TRBJ1-1	.	TGTGCCAGCAGCTTGCGGTTCTCAGGCCGGCGTCCCTTCGAAGCTTTCTTT	CASSLRFSGRRPFEAFF
.	TRBV5-1	TRBJ1-1	.	TGCGCCAGCAGCTCGGGATCGAACACTGAAGCTTTCTTT	CASSSGSNTEAFF
.	TRBV7-3	TRBJ2-2	TRBD1	TGTGCCAGCAGCTTAAGGACAGGGGGTGCCGCGAACACCGGGGAGCTGTTTTTT	CASSLRTGGAANTGELFF
once	TRBV7-2	TRBJ2-5	.	TGTGCCAGCAGCTCCCGTATCGCGGCCAATGGGGAGACCCAGTACTTC	CASSSRIAANGETQYF
.	TRBV7-2	TRBJ2-1	.	TGTGCCAGCAGCTTAGAAAGGCCAGGGGTCAATGAGCAGTTCTTC	CASSLERPGVNEQFF
few	TRBV20-1	TRBJ1-2	.	TGCAGTGCTAAAGGACTTGGTGGCTACACCTTC	CSAKGLGGYTF
.	TRBV13	TRBJ1-2	.	TGTGCCAGCAGCTATGATAGGGGAACCTATGGCTACACCTTC	CASSYDRGTYGYTF
.	TRBV27	TRBJ1-5	.	TGTGCCAGCAGCTCAGGGGTGAGCAGCAATCAGCCCCAGCATTTT	CASSSGVSSNQPQHF
few	TRBV4-3	TRBJ1-6	.	TGCGCCAGCAGCCAACCCCTAGGACAGCATAATTCACCCCTCCACTTT	CASSQPLGQHNSPLHF
.	TRBV30	TRBJ2-6	.	TGTGCCTGGAGTGTAGCGGTCTCTGGGGCCAACGTCCTGACTTTC	CAWSVAVSGANVLTF
.	TRBV5-1	TRBJ2-2	.	TGCGCCAGCAGCTTGGCGACAGGAAACACCGGGGAGCTGTTTTTT	CASSLATGNTGELFF
.	TRBV6-1	TRBJ1-3	TRBD1	TGTGCCAGCAGGCTCGGACAGGTTTCTGGAAACACCATATATTTT	CASRLGQVSGNTIYF